The entry below describes one T cell receptor (beta chain). Its target is unknown. Germline V gives CDR1 SQVTM, CDR2 ANQGSEA. The germline V and J ends were trimmed by 7 bases and 6 bases, with 15 bases remaining between them. The length of the CDR3 is 12 residues. This entry comes from a study of CD8 T cells in Susac syndrome. General observations from the study: None of the CD4+ T cell repertoires in Susac syndrome showed clonal expansion.

A quantity of about 0.5 to 1 ug RNA underwent reverse transcription using random hexamers. Amplification of TCR beta CDR3 by immunoSEQ multiplex PCR spanned 54 Vbeta and 13 Jbeta. TCRdb processed the immunoSEQ multiplex PCR reads anew with MiXCR; each CDR3 protein has one entry. The profile shows 85,000 to 95,000 distinct CDR3 sequences, about 95% of them singletons. The sequence came from a human donor with Susac syndrome. The rearrangement uses TRBV29-1 and TRBJ1-2; D possibly corresponds to TRBD1 (5 bases). Input material: CD4+ T cells from PBMCs. DNA of the CDR3: TGCAGCGCCTCCGGGGGGAGACATGGCTACACCTTC. Translated, it gives CSASGGRHGYTF.